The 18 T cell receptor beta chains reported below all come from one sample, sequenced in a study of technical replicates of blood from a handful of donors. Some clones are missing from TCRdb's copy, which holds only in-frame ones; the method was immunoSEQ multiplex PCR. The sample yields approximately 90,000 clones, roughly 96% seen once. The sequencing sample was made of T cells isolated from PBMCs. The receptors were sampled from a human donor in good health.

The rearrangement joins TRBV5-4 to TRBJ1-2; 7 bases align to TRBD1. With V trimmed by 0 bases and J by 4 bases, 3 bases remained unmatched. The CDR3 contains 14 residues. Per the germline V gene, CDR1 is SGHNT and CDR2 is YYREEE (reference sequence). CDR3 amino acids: CASSLEQGLYGYTF. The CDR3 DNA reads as TGTGCCAGCAGCTTGGAACAGGGGCTCTATGGCTACACCTTC.

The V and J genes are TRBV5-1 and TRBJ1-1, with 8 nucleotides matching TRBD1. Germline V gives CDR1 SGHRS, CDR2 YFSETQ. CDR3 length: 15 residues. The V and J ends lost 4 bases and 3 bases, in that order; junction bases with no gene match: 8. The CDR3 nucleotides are TGCGCCAGCAGCCCCGGACAGGGAGGAGACACTGAAGCTTTCTTT. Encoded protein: CASSPGQGGDTEAFF.

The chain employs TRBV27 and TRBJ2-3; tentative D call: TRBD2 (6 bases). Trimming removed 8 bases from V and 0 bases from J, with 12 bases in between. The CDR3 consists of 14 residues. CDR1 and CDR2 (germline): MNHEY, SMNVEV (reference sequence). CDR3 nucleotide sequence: TGTGCCAGCGTGGGACTTTCTAGCACAGATACGCAGTATTTT. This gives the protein CASVGLSSTDTQYF.

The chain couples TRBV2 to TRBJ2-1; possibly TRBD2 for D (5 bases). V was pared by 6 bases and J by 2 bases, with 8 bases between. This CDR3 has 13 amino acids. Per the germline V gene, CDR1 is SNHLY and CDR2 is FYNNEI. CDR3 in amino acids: CASSELAYNEQFF. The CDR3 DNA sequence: TGTGCCAGCAGCGAACTAGCCTACAATGAGCAGTTCTTC. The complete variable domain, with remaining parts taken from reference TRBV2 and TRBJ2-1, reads EPEVTQTPSHQVTQMGQEVILRCVPISNHLYFYWYRQILGQKVEFLVSFYNNEISEKSEIFDDQFSVERPDGSNFTLKIRSTKLEDSAMYFCASSELAYNEQFFGPGTRLTVL.

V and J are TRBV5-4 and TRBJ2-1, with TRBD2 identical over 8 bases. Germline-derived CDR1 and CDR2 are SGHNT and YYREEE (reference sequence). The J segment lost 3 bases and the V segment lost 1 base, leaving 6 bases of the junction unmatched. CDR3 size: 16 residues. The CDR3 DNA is TGTGCCAGCAGCTTGCGTCTAGCGGGCCTCTACAATGAGCAGTTCTTC. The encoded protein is CASSLRLAGLYNEQFF.

The CDR3 DNA reads TGTGCCAGCAGTGAACGGGACAGGGGGCAGGTCGAGCAGTACTTC. Encoded protein: CASSERDRGQVEQYF. This chain links TRBV25-1 with TRBJ2-7; 12 bases line up with TRBD1. With 2 bases clipped from V and 6 bases from J, the junction kept 5 bases outside the gene matches. Per germline, CDR1 MGHDK and CDR2 SYGVNS. The CDR3 loop spans 15 amino acids.

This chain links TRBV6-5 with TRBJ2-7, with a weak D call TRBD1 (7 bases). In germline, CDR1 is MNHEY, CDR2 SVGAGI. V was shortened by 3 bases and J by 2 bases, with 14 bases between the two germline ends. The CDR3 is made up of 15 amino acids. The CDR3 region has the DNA TGTGCCAGCAGTTATGCGGGACAGAGCACCTACGAGCAGTACTTC. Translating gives CASSYAGQSTYEQYF.

The CDR3 DNA follows: TGCGCCAGCAGCTTGGGGACTAGCGGGAGAAACGGGGAGCTGTTTTTT. Translation gives CASSLGTSGRNGELFF. The chain joins TRBV5-1 to TRBJ2-2; 13 bases match TRBD2. The CDR3 contains 16 residues. The V gene end was trimmed by 0 bases and the J gene end by 7 bases; junction bases not matched to a gene: 3. Looked up from germline, CDR1 is SGHRS and CDR2 is YFSETQ.

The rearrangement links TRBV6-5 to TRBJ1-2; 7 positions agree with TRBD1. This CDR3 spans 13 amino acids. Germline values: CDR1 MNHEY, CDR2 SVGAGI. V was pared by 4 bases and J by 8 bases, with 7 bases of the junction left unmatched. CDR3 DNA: TGTGCCAGCAGTTCCCTAGACAGGGAGGGCTACACCTTC. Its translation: CASSSLDREGYTF.

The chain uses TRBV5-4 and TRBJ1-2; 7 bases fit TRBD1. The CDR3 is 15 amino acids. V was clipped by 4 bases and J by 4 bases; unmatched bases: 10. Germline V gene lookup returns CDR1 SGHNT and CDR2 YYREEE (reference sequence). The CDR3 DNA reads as TGTGCCAGCAGCGCCGCCGGGACAGCCTTCTATGGCTACACCTTC. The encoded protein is CASSAAGTAFYGYTF. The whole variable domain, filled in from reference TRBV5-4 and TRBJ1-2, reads ETGVTQSPTHLIKTRGQQVTLRCSSQSGHNTVSWYQQALGQGPQFIFQYYREEENGRGNFPPRFSGLQFPNYSSELNVNALELDDSALYLCASSAAGTAFYGYTFGSGTRLTVV.

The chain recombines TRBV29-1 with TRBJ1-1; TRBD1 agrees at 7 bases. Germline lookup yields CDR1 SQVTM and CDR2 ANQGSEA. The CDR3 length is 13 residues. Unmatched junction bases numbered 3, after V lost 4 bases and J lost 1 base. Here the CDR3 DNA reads TGCAGCGTTGCCGGGACAGCGAACACTGAAGCTTTCTTT. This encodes CSVAGTANTEAFF.

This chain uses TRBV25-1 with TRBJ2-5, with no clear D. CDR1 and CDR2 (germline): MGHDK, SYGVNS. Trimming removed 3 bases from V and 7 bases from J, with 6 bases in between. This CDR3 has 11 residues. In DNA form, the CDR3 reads TGTGCCAGCAGTGATCGGGTGACCCAGTACTTC. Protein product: CASSDRVTQYF.

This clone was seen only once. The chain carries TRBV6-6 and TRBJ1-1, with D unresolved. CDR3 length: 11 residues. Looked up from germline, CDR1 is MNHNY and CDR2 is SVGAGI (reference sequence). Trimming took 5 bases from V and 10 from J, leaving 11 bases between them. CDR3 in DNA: TGTGCCAGCAGTACGGGAGTGGTAGCTTTCTTT. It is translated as CASSTGVVAFF.

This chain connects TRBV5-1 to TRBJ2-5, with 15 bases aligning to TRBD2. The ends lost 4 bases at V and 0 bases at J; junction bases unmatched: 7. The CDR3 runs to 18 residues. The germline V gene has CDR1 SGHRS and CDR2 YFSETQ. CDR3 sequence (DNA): TGCGCCAGCAGCGACTCCGGGACTAGCGGGGGGAACCAAGAGACCCAGTACTTC. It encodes CASSDSGTSGGNQETQYF. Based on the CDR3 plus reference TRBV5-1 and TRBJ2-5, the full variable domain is KAGVTQTPRYLIKTRGQQVTLSCSPISGHRSVSWYQQTPGQGLQFLFEYFSETQRNKGNFPGRFSGRQFSNSRSEMNVSTLELGDSALYLCASSDSGTSGGNQETQYFGPGTRLLVL.

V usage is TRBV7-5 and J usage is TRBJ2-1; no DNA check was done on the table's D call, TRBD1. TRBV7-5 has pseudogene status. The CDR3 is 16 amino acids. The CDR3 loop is CVRSFKRTGARNEQFF. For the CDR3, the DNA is TGTGTCAGAAGCTTCAAGAGGACAGGGGCCCGGAATGAGCAGTTCTTC.

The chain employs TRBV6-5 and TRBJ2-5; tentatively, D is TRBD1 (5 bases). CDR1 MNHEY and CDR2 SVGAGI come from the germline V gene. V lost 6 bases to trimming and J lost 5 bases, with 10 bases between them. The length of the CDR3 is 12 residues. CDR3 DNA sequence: TGTGCCAGCAGCACGAAGGGGGAGACCCAGTACTTC. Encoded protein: CASSTKGETQYF.

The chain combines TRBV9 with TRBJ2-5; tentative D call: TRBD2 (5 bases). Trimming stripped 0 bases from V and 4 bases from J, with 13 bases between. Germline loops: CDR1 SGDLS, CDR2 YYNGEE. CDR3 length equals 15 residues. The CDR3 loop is CASSVVSDAAETQYF. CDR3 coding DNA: TGTGCCAGCAGCGTAGTTAGCGACGCCGCAGAGACCCAGTACTTC.

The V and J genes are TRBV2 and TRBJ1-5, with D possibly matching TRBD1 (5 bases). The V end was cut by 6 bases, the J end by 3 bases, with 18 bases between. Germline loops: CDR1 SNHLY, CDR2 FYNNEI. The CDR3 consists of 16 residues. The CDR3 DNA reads TGTGCCAGCAGCGACGGACAACTCTCCGCCAATCAGCCCCAGCATTTT. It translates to CASSDGQLSANQPQHF.